The clone carrying this TCR beta chain was observed many times. Time point specified: newly diagnosed GD, antithyroid drugs for less than 3 months. With RNA extracted from PBMCs as input, the TCR library was made. This CDR3 has 14 amino acids. Germline loops: CDR1 MDHEN, CDR2 SYDVKM. The J segment lost 0 bases and the V segment lost 6 bases, leaving 5 bases of the junction unmatched. This entry comes from a study of regulatory T cells in long-lasting Graves disease. Arm-PCR of CDR3 regions and iRepertoire HTBI primers were the basis on which TCR beta libraries were built. TCRdb analysed the multiplex PCR reads with MiXCR anew, one entry per CDR3 protein. The data contain 420,000 or so distinct CDR3 sequences, 16% of them singletons. These data also featured in a second study, about T cells in Graves' hyperthyroidism and ophthalmopathy. That paper notes: HTBI primers were employed in a first-round RT-PCR of the TCR CDR3. Among clonotypes expanded in thyroid above 0.001, most were also found in blood.

The genes are TRBV28 and TRBJ2-7, with 7 nucleotides matching TRBD1. The sequence derives from a woman between 18 and 29 years old with Graves disease. The sample was peripheral blood mononuclear cells (PBMCs), taken at new diagnosis, from a patient treated with antithyroid drugs. CDR3 coding DNA: TGTGCCAGCAGAAATCAGGGGGACTCCTACGAGCAGTACTTC. Translation gives CASRNQGDSYEQYF. The whole variable domain, filled in from reference TRBV28 and TRBJ2-7, reads DVKVTQSSRYLVKRTGEKVFLECVQDMDHENMFWYRQDPGLGLRLIYFSYDVKMKEKGDIPEGYSVSREKKERFSLILESASTNQTSMYLCASRNQGDSYEQYFGPGTRLTVT.